This passage covers 30 T cell receptor beta chains from one sample sequenced in a study of a mutant IDH1 vaccine in newly diagnosed glioma. Regarding time point: baseline, week 1 (first vaccination visit). The treatment denotes: pre-vaccination baseline after standard-of-care therapy. Using immunoSEQ multiplex PCR, the repertoire was profiled, and TCRdb retains in-frame clones only, with some absent. The top ten hold under 0.65% of the sample, which has about 98,000 clones, about 90% seen once. Source: PBMCs, taken from a glioma patient treated with radiotherapy, temozolomide or both. Receptors originate from a woman between 50 and 59 years old with glioma.

For this clone: The sample contains more than one DNA sequence encoding this CDR3. The chain uses TRBV6-1 and TRBJ1-5, with 7 bases matching TRBD1. With V trimmed by 1 base and J by 2 bases, 2 bases remained unmatched. The CDR3 is 15 amino acids. Looked up from germline, CDR1 is MNHNS and CDR2 is SASEGT. As DNA, the CDR3 is TGTGCCAGCAGTGAAGGGAGGGGGCGCAATCAGCCCCAGCATTTT. It codes for CASSEGRGRNQPQHF.

The chain combines TRBV7-3 with TRBJ2-3; TRBD1 might be the D (6 bases). Between the trimmed V and J ends, which lost 5 bases and 1 base, there was a span of 10 bases. Looked up from germline, CDR1 is SGHTA and CDR2 is FQGTGA. This CDR3 has 14 residues. The CDR3 coding sequence is TGTGCCAGCAGCCGACAGGTGGGCACAGATACGCAGTATTTT. Amino acid sequence: CASSRQVGTDTQYF.

The J gene is TRBJ2-1, the V gene TRBV4-1, with 8 bases that match TRBD2. The CDR3 totals 17 residues. V lost 3 bases to trimming and J lost 4 bases; unmatched junction nucleotides: 11. Germline V gene lookup returns CDR1 MGHRA and CDR2 YSYEKL. CDR3 sequence: CASSQIWTSHLYNEQFF. The CDR3 nucleotides read TGCGCCAGCAGCCAGATATGGACTAGCCACCTTTACAATGAGCAGTTCTTC.

This clone has only one observation. The chain recombines TRBV28 with TRBJ1-2; possibly TRBD1 for D (5 bases). V was pared by 6 bases and J by 2 bases, with 19 bases between. Germline lookup yields CDR1 MDHEN and CDR2 SYDVKM. The CDR3 consists of 16 residues. The CDR3 nucleotides are TGTGCCAGCAGCCCACCAGGCGCAGGGCGAAACTATGGCTACACCTTC. It codes for CASSPPGAGRNYGYTF.

The V gene is TRBV6-6, the J gene TRBJ1-3; D not resolved. V dropped 0 bases and J dropped 3 bases, with 12 bases sitting between them. Germline values: CDR1 MNHNY, CDR2 SVGAGI (reference sequence). This CDR3 spans 16 amino acids. CDR3 amino acids: CASSYSGRMVGNTIYF. For the CDR3, the DNA is TGTGCCAGCAGTTACTCGGGCAGGATGGTTGGAAACACCATATATTTT.

This clone was recorded once. The chain links TRBV2 to TRBJ2-7; 9 bases line up with TRBD1. The V gene end was trimmed by 5 bases and the J gene end by 6 bases; junction bases not matched to a gene: 11. Germline CDR1 reads SNHLY; CDR2 reads FYNNEI. The CDR3 length is 15 residues. CDR3 sequence: CASSWSGQGSGEQYF. As DNA, the CDR3 is TGTGCCAGCAGTTGGTCGGGACAGGGAAGCGGCGAGCAGTACTTC. Drawing the rest from reference TRBV2 and TRBJ2-7, the complete variable domain is EPEVTQTPSHQVTQMGQEVILRCVPISNHLYFYWYRQILGQKVEFLVSFYNNEISEKSEIFDDQFSVERPDGSNFTLKIRSTKLEDSAMYFCASSWSGQGSGEQYFGPGTRLTVT.

This rearrangement joins TRBV28 to TRBJ2-3; D gene ambiguous. Germline CDR1 reads MDHEN; CDR2 reads SYDVKM. The CDR3 consists of 15 residues. Trimming removed 5 bases from V and 4 bases from J, with 16 bases in between. This CDR3 is CASSLSRGTPDTQYF. The CDR3 DNA sequence: TGTGCCAGCAGTCTCTCGCGAGGCACACCAGATACGCAGTATTTT.

This rearrangement joins TRBV27 to TRBJ2-3, with 7 bases matching TRBD2. Germline-derived CDR1 and CDR2 are MNHEY and SMNVEV (reference sequence). Germline trimming cut 7 bases from V and 1 base from J; bases unmatched to any gene: 8. The CDR3 consists of 15 residues. The CDR3 sequence: CASTRGSRGTDTQYF. Written as DNA, the CDR3 is TGTGCCAGCACCCGCGGGAGTCGGGGCACAGATACGCAGTATTTT.

This chain joins TRBV6-5 and TRBJ2-2; no clear D gene. Germline lookup yields CDR1 MNHEY and CDR2 SVGAGI. Trimming removed 6 bases from V and 0 bases from J, with 11 bases in between. The CDR3 sequence is 15 residues long. In DNA, the CDR3 is TGTGCCAGCAGGGCTGAGGATGCGAACACCGGGGAGCTGTTTTTT. Its protein product is CASRAEDANTGELFF.

About this clone: Other DNA sequences within the sample encode an identical CDR3. V gene TRBV10-1 combines with J gene TRBJ1-2; D gene ambiguous. Between the trimmed V and J ends, which lost 2 bases and 4 bases, there was a span of 5 bases. Germline loops: CDR1 WNHNN, CDR2 SYGVQD (reference sequence). The CDR3 runs 12 residues. CDR3 in DNA: TGCGCCAGCAGTGAGGGAAGCTATGGCTACACCTTC. Its protein is CASSEGSYGYTF.

V usage is TRBV5-1 and J usage is TRBJ1-2; TRBD1 aligns across 8 bases. This CDR3 comprises 15 residues. The trim removed 5 bases at V and 6 bases at J, leaving 12 bases unmatched. Germline V CDR1 and CDR2: SGHRS, YFSETQ. CDR3 sequence (DNA): TGCGCCAGCAGAGGTGACAGGGGCCGGGAGGATGGCTACACCTTC. Translation: CASRGDRGREDGYTF.

The genes are TRBV29-1 and TRBJ2-7, with 7 bases fitting TRBD1. This CDR3 region has 15 residues. CDR1 and CDR2 from the germline V gene are SQVTM and ANQGSEA. The ends lost 1 base at V and 3 bases at J; junction bases unmatched: 9. CDR3 amino acids: CSVEGQGFLDYEQYF. CDR3 coding DNA: TGCAGCGTTGAAGGACAGGGCTTCTTAGACTACGAGCAGTACTTC.

The V gene is TRBV7-2, the J gene TRBJ2-1; D is possibly TRBD1 (6 bases). The CDR3 length is 17 residues. Looked up from germline, CDR1 is SGHTA and CDR2 is FQGNSA. Deletions cut 0 bases from V and 0 bases from J, with 12 bases between. This chain's CDR3 is CASSLALWDNSYNEQFF. CDR3 DNA: TGTGCCAGCAGCTTAGCGCTGTGGGACAACTCCTACAATGAGCAGTTCTTC.

V usage is TRBV30 and J usage is TRBJ2-7; maybe TRBD1 (6 bases). This CDR3 contains 11 residues. Trimming shortened V by 1 base and J by 13 bases, and 14 bases separated the two germline ends. Germline lookup yields CDR1 GTSNPN and CDR2 SVGIG (reference sequence). DNA for the CDR3: TGTGCCTGGAGTGCGGACAGTGGGTTTTACTTC. It specifies CAWSADSGFYF.

V gene TRBV2 combines with J gene TRBJ1-2; 7 bases are shared with TRBD1. CDR1 is SNHLY and CDR2 is FYNNEI in the germline V gene. This CDR3 comprises 14 residues. The trim removed 2 bases at V and 4 bases at J, leaving 4 bases unmatched. The CDR3 protein is CASSERGRVYGYTF. DNA of the CDR3: TGTGCCAGCAGTGAAAGGGGGCGGGTCTATGGCTACACCTTC.

The chain employs TRBV27 and TRBJ1-2; weak D call: TRBD1 (6 bases). The germline V gene has CDR1 MNHEY and CDR2 SMNVEV (reference sequence). V was cut by 3 bases and J by 3 bases, with 11 bases left in between. The CDR3 contains 14 residues. The CDR3 sequence is CASSLEWTDYGYTF. As DNA, the CDR3 is TGTGCCAGCAGTTTGGAATGGACAGACTATGGCTACACCTTC.

The rearrangement uses TRBV27 and TRBJ2-1; 7 bases are a match to TRBD2. Germline loops: CDR1 MNHEY, CDR2 SMNVEV (reference sequence). This CDR3 has 13 residues. With V trimmed by 6 bases and J by 9 bases, 8 bases remained unmatched. The CDR3 region has the DNA TGTGCCAGCAGACTGTCGGGGGGAGTTGAGCAGTTCTTC. Its protein is CASRLSGGVEQFF.

The V and J genes are TRBV6-5 and TRBJ2-5; tentatively, D is TRBD1 or TRBD2 (6 bases each). V lost 0 bases to trimming and J lost 5 bases, with 7 bases between them. The CDR3 contains 13 residues. Germline loops: CDR1 MNHEY, CDR2 SVGAGI. The CDR3 reads CASSYSGGETQYF. The CDR3 DNA is TGTGCCAGCAGTTACTCGGGGGGCGAGACCCAGTACTTC.

The chain combines TRBV19 with TRBJ2-7, with 7 bases aligning to TRBD1. Germline loops: CDR1 LNHDA, CDR2 SQIVND (reference sequence). With 3 bases clipped from V and 6 bases from J, the junction kept 11 bases outside the gene matches. The CDR3 totals 15 residues. In DNA, the CDR3 is TGTGCCAGTAGTATTAGTACCCCGACAGGGATCGAGCAGTACTTC. Its protein product is CASSISTPTGIEQYF.

This sequence joins TRBV28 and TRBJ1-2; D not certain. This CDR3 spans 13 amino acids. Trimming took 3 bases from V and 6 from J, leaving 11 bases between them. Germline CDR1 is MDHEN and CDR2 is SYDVKM. The CDR3 nucleotides read TGTGCCAGCAGTTTCATTGGAATCGATGGCTACACCTTC. Protein: CASSFIGIDGYTF.

The chain combines TRBV5-6 with TRBJ2-1, with a weak D call TRBD2 (5 bases). V lost 3 bases to trimming and J lost 10 bases, with 14 bases between them. The CDR3 spans 13 residues. Germline V gene data show CDR1 as SGHDT and CDR2 as YYEEEE. CDR3: CASSSGSGYEQFF. The CDR3 DNA is TGTGCCAGCAGCTCTGGCTCGGGGTACGAGCAGTTCTTC.

The chain couples TRBV5-1 to TRBJ2-5, with 10 bases matching TRBD2. The J segment lost 3 bases and the V segment lost 4 bases, leaving 3 bases of the junction unmatched. The CDR3 loop spans 14 amino acids. Per germline, CDR1 SGHRS and CDR2 YFSETQ. In nucleotides, the CDR3 is TGCGCCAGCAGCCCAAGCGGGAGGGAAGAGACCCAGTACTTC. This encodes CASSPSGREETQYF.

This chain links TRBV2 with TRBJ2-1, with 15 bases aligning to TRBD2. CDR1 and CDR2 (germline): SNHLY, FYNNEI. The CDR3 extends over 16 amino acids. The junction had 7 bases not matched to a gene; V was cut back by 6 bases and J by 7 bases. The CDR3 DNA sequence: TGTGCCAGCAGCCCCGGGACTAGCGGGAGGAGGAATGAGCAGTTCTTC. Residues: CASSPGTSGRRNEQFF.

This chain joins TRBV5-1 and TRBJ1-1; D is unclear. Germline values: CDR1 SGHRS, CDR2 YFSETQ. Trimming left V 1 base short and J 1 base short, with 5 bases between. The CDR3 covers 13 residues. The CDR3 nucleotides are TGCGCCAGCAGCTTGAATTGGAACACTGAAGCTTTCTTT. This gives the protein CASSLNWNTEAFF.

This clone was observed once. This chain links TRBV27 with TRBJ1-3; D is unresolved. V was shortened by 4 bases and J by 3 bases, with 7 bases between the two germline ends. The CDR3 length is 13 residues. Germline V CDR1 and CDR2: MNHEY, SMNVEV (reference sequence). CDR3 coding DNA: TGTGCCAGCAGTTATAACAGTGGAAACACCATATATTTT. This codes for CASSYNSGNTIYF.

This rearrangement joins TRBV27 to TRBJ1-5; D might be TRBD1 (5 bases). V was pared by 3 bases and J by 5 bases, with 11 bases between. Germline V gives CDR1 MNHEY, CDR2 SMNVEV (reference sequence). The CDR3 is 14 residues long. CDR3 amino acids: CASSLTRGDQPQHF. CDR3 DNA: TGTGCCAGCAGTTTGACAAGGGGCGATCAGCCCCAGCATTTT.

The chain couples TRBV10-1 to TRBJ2-1, with D possibly TRBD2 on 6 matching bases. With 6 bases removed from V and 0 bases from J, the gap between germline ends came to 9 bases. The CDR3 is 14 amino acids. Looked up from germline, CDR1 is WNHNN and CDR2 is SYGVQD (reference sequence). The CDR3 protein is CASSRDSSYNEQFF. The DNA for the CDR3 is TGCGCCAGCAGCCGGGACTCCTCCTACAATGAGCAGTTCTTC.

V gene TRBV5-1 combines with J gene TRBJ1-1; D gene unclear. CDR3 length: 14 amino acids. From germline, CDR1 is SGHRS and CDR2 YFSETQ. V lost 4 bases and J 1 base, leaving 11 bases between the germline ends. Here the CDR3 DNA reads TGCGCCAGCAGCATCGGCGACGGGAACACTGAAGCTTTCTTT. Translation gives CASSIGDGNTEAFF.

This chain connects TRBV9 to TRBJ1-2, with a weak D call TRBD1 (5 bases). V was clipped by 0 bases and J by 5 bases, with 8 bases between them. The CDR3 has 13 amino acids. Germline CDR1 SGDLS, CDR2 YYNGEE. The CDR3 spells CASSVGRGYGYTF. The CDR3 region has the DNA TGTGCCAGCAGCGTAGGGAGGGGATATGGCTACACCTTC.

The genes are TRBV7-3 and TRBJ2-3; unclear D gene. Germline CDR1 is SGHTA and CDR2 is FQGTGA. The V and J ends lost 1 base and 6 bases respectively, with 8 bases between them. This CDR3 spans 13 amino acids. The CDR3: CASSLKAIDTQYF. CDR3 DNA: TGTGCCAGCAGCTTAAAAGCAATTGATACGCAGTATTTT.